These 16 T cell receptor beta chains share one sample of origin, sequenced in a study of blood T cell repertoires in COVID-19. The data were produced by immunoSEQ multiplex PCR, yet TCRdb's version contains in-frame clones alone and is incomplete. The sample yields 250,000 to 400,000 clones, almost 90% seen once. The sequencing input was peripheral blood. The receptors originated from a woman aged 25 to 45 with COVID-19, enrolled during active disease.

The chain recombines TRBV11-2 with TRBJ2-3; D call uncertain. Germline-derived CDR1 and CDR2 are SGHAT and FQNNGV. Between the trimmed V and J ends, which lost 1 base and 0 bases, there was a span of 11 bases. The CDR3 length is 16 residues. This CDR3 reads CASSLATATSTDTQYF. In DNA, the CDR3 is TGTGCCAGCAGCTTAGCCACAGCCACTAGCACAGATACGCAGTATTTT.

This chain joins TRBV19 and TRBJ1-1; 9 bases line up with TRBD1. The CDR3 runs 14 residues. Unmatched junction bases numbered 3, after V lost 6 bases and J lost 1 base. The V gene's germline CDR1 is LNHDA and CDR2 SQIVND (reference sequence). The CDR3 loop reads CASRWDRENTEAFF. Here the CDR3 DNA reads TGTGCCAGTAGGTGGGACAGGGAGAACACTGAAGCTTTCTTT.

This rearrangement joins TRBV5-5 to TRBJ1-2; 7 nucleotides line up with TRBD1. The CDR3 runs to 16 residues. The V gene end was trimmed by 3 bases and the J gene end by 4 bases; junction bases not matched to a gene: 12. Germline values: CDR1 SGHKS, CDR2 YYEKEE (reference sequence). This chain's CDR3 is CASSSGGGGRTYGYTF. The CDR3 DNA reads as TGTGCCAGCAGCTCCGGAGGAGGGGGCCGAACCTATGGCTACACCTTC.

The V call is TRBV18, the J call TRBJ1-5; D is ambiguous. Germline CDR1 KGHSH, CDR2 LQKENI. V lost 0 bases and J lost 6, with 6 bases in between. CDR3 length equals 13 residues. The chain's CDR3 is CASSPPGIQPQHF. CDR3 bases: TGTGCCAGCTCACCACCCGGGATTCAGCCCCAGCATTTT. Drawing the rest from reference TRBV18 and TRBJ1-5, the complete variable domain is NAGVMQNPRHLVRRRGQEARLRCSPMKGHSHVYWYRQLPEEGLKFMVYLQKENIIDESGMPKERFSAEFPKEGPSILRIQQVVRGDSAAYFCASSPPGIQPQHFGDGTRLSIL.

The CDR3 nucleotides read TGTGCCAGCAGTCTCCCCGGGTCTGGGGCCAACGTCCTGACTTTC. Its translation is CASSLPGSGANVLTF. The rearrangement uses TRBV3-1 (or the pseudogene TRBV3-2) and TRBJ2-6; D is unclear. The CDR3 is made up of 15 amino acids. From germline, CDR1 is LGHDT and CDR2 YNNKEL (reference sequence). V lost 6 bases to trimming and J lost 1 base, with 10 bases between them.

The chain is built from TRBV18 and TRBJ2-1; 12 bases line up with TRBD2. The trim removed 0 bases at V and 7 bases at J, leaving 4 bases unmatched. The germline V gene encodes CDR1 KGHSH and CDR2 LQKENI. The length of the CDR3 is 16 residues. For the CDR3, the DNA is TGTGCCAGCTCACCACCGTCTAGCGGGAGGGATAATGAGCAGTTCTTC. It is translated as CASSPPSSGRDNEQFF.

The V call is TRBV7-9, the J call TRBJ1-2; D remains ambiguous. The CDR3 length is 16 residues. The germline CDR1 and CDR2 sequences are SEHNR and FQNEAQ (reference sequence). V lost 0 bases and J 0 bases, leaving 11 bases between the germline ends. CDR3 amino acids: CASSLAPPVPNYGYTF. The CDR3 DNA sequence: TGTGCCAGCAGCTTAGCGCCTCCGGTCCCTAACTATGGCTACACCTTC.

The V and J genes are TRBV30 and TRBJ2-5, with 7 bases aligning to TRBD1. The CDR3 is made up of 12 amino acids. Germline values: CDR1 GTSNPN, CDR2 SVGIG (reference sequence). J gave up 6 bases and V 7 bases, and 8 bases lay outside the gene matches. The CDR3 region has the DNA TGTGCCTCTAGAGGGGGCGGACAGACCCAGTACTTC. It translates to CASRGGGQTQYF.

The chain combines TRBV10-1 with TRBJ2-1; 10 bases fit TRBD2. V was clipped by 6 bases and J by 5 bases; unmatched bases: 4. This CDR3 is built from 14 residues. Germline-derived CDR1 and CDR2 are WNHNN and SYGVQD (reference sequence). The CDR3 reads CASSTSGIDNEQFF. CDR3 coding DNA: TGCGCCAGCAGCACTAGCGGGATCGACAATGAGCAGTTCTTC.

The chain is built from TRBV3-1 (or the pseudogene TRBV3-2) and TRBJ1-1; 10 bases are a match to TRBD1. V shed 4 bases and J 5 bases; nucleotides not matched to a gene: 4. The V gene's germline CDR1 is LGHDT and CDR2 YNNKEL (reference sequence). CDR3 length: 14 amino acids. The CDR3 is CASSLGQGVTEAFF. CDR3 DNA sequence: TGTGCCAGCAGCCTAGGACAGGGGGTTACTGAAGCTTTCTTT.

CDR3 sequence: CASSLTGGDQPQHF. The DNA of the CDR3 is TGTGCCAGCAGCCTAACAGGAGGGGATCAGCCCCAGCATTTT. The chain uses TRBV3-1 (or the pseudogene TRBV3-2) and TRBJ1-5, with D possibly matching TRBD1 (5 bases). This CDR3 has 14 amino acids. Germline V gene lookup returns CDR1 LGHDT and CDR2 YNNKEL (reference sequence). Trimming left V 4 bases short and J 5 bases short, with 12 bases between.

The chain combines TRBV10-3 with TRBJ2-2; 12 bases map to TRBD2. Germline CDR1 and CDR2: ENHRY and SYGVKD. V trimming: 3 bases; J trimming: 4 bases; junction bases outside the gene matches: 0. The CDR3 consists of 15 residues. CDR3 in DNA: TGTGCCATCAGTGAACTAGCGGGAGGCACCGGGGAGCTGTTTTTT. It translates to CAISELAGGTGELFF.

J is TRBJ1-1 and V is TRBV6-5; TRBD1 matches at 7 bases. The trim removed 0 bases at V and 8 bases at J, leaving 0 bases unmatched. The length of the CDR3 is 12 residues. Per germline, CDR1 MNHEY and CDR2 SVGAGI. The CDR3 coding sequence is TGTGCCAGCAGTTACTCGGGACAGGAAGCTTTCTTT. Translating gives CASSYSGQEAFF.

V gene TRBV7-8 combines with J gene TRBJ2-7, with 7 bases identical to TRBD2. Trimming cost V 5 bases and J 4 bases; bases outside gene matches: 8. The CDR3 consists of 14 residues. Germline CDR1 SGHVS, CDR2 FQNEAQ. CDR3 region: CASSPRRERYEQYF. For the CDR3, the DNA is TGTGCCAGCAGCCCGCGGCGGGAGCGGTACGAGCAGTACTTC.

The chain uses TRBV24-1 and TRBJ1-1; D ambiguous. CDR3 length: 14 amino acids. The germline V gene has CDR1 KGHDR and CDR2 SFDVKD. V was shortened by 3 bases and J by 1 base, with 8 bases between the two germline ends. This CDR3 is CATSDARENTEAFF. CDR3 DNA: TGTGCCACCAGTGATGCACGGGAGAACACTGAAGCTTTCTTT.

J is TRBJ1-5 and V is TRBV2; possible D gene TRBD1, 5 bases. The CDR3 has 17 amino acids. The V and J ends lost 4 bases and 3 bases respectively, with 19 bases between them. Per germline, CDR1 SNHLY and CDR2 FYNNEI. This chain's CDR3 is CASSGLQEGEANQPQHF. For the CDR3, the DNA is TGTGCCAGCAGTGGCCTCCAGGAAGGGGAAGCCAATCAGCCCCAGCATTTT.